Following are 26 T cell receptor beta chains from one sample sequenced in a study of somatic mutations in cytotoxic T cells in rheumatoid arthritis. Clones were read by immunoSEQ multiplex PCR, and TCRdb kept only the in-frame ones, dropping some. The data show about 4,700 clones, 78% seen once. Sequenced sample: CD8+ T cells sorted from blood. The source is a man between 65 and 85 years old with rheumatoid arthritis.

The chain's CDR3 is CASSPGSGKNEQYF. CDR3 DNA sequence: TGTGCCAGCAGCCCGGGTAGCGGGAAGAACGAGCAGTACTTC. J is TRBJ2-7 and V is TRBV5-4; 8 nucleotides match TRBD2. Germline CDR1 SGHNT, CDR2 YYREEE (reference sequence). This CDR3 is built from 14 residues. V dropped 4 bases and J dropped 5; count of bases not matched to a gene: 8.

V usage is TRBV6-4 and J usage is TRBJ1-2; no clear D gene. Germline-derived CDR1 and CDR2 are MRHNA and SNTAGT. V gave up 6 bases and J gave up 0 bases, with 17 bases separating them. This CDR3 comprises 16 residues. The chain's CDR3 is CASRSPRGGANYGYTF. In DNA, the CDR3 is TGTGCCAGCAGATCTCCACGGGGTGGAGCTAACTATGGCTACACCTTC.

The chain carries TRBV6-5 and TRBJ2-1; D remains ambiguous. Germline values: CDR1 MNHEY, CDR2 SVGAGI. The ends were cut back, 10 bases at V and 9 bases at J, with 25 bases in the middle. The CDR3 loop spans 15 amino acids. CDR3 DNA sequence: TGTGCCACCTCCCTCCGCGGCCCGCCCGAGTTTGAGCAGTTCTTC. This sequence encodes CATSLRGPPEFEQFF.

This clone was detected only a few times. The J gene is TRBJ2-5, the V gene TRBV28; tentative D call: TRBD2 (7 bases). This CDR3 spans 17 amino acids. Germline loops: CDR1 MDHEN, CDR2 SYDVKM. The V end lost 3 bases, the J end lost 3 bases, and 20 bases lay between the germline ends. The CDR3 DNA reads TGTGCCAGCAGTTTGGGATGGGGGGGGCCGGGGAAAGAGACCCAGTACTTC. Its protein is CASSLGWGGPGKETQYF. Variable domain in full (rest from reference TRBV28 and TRBJ2-5): DVKVTQSSRYLVKRTGEKVFLECVQDMDHENMFWYRQDPGLGLRLIYFSYDVKMKEKGDIPEGYSVSREKKERFSLILESASTNQTSMYLCASSLGWGGPGKETQYFGPGTRLLVL.

The V and J genes are TRBV19 and TRBJ2-7; 10 bases fit TRBD2. V was clipped by 5 bases and J by 6 bases; unmatched bases: 10. This CDR3 contains 15 residues. From germline, CDR1 is LNHDA and CDR2 SQIVND (reference sequence). In DNA form, the CDR3 reads TGTGCCAGTAGTCCTGGGGCTAGCGGGGGCTCCGAGCAGTACTTC. This translates into CASSPGASGGSEQYF.

The J gene is TRBJ2-7, the V gene TRBV27; D remains ambiguous. CDR3 length: 11 amino acids. V was trimmed by 9 bases and J by 3 bases, leaving 9 bases between them. Germline CDR1 reads MNHEY; CDR2 reads SMNVEV (reference sequence). The DNA of the CDR3 is TGTGCCAGTGCTAGAGGCTACGAGCAGTACTTC. This codes for CASARGYEQYF.

In nucleotides, the CDR3 is TGCGCCAGCAGCCCGACGGGGGGCACAGATACGCAGTATTTT. This encodes CASSPTGGTDTQYF. The chain has TRBV5-1 and TRBJ2-3; possible D gene TRBD2, 6 bases. The CDR3 length is 14 residues. CDR1 and CDR2 from the germline V gene are SGHRS and YFSETQ. V was shortened by 4 bases and J by 1 base, with 10 bases between the two germline ends.

The genes are TRBV28 and TRBJ2-7; no definite D call. V was pared by 3 bases and J by 4 bases, with 16 bases between. Germline V gives CDR1 MDHEN, CDR2 SYDVKM. This CDR3 spans 15 amino acids. CDR3 DNA: TGTGCCAGCAGTTTCGTAACGAATTCAGTTTACGAGCAGTACTTC. This codes for CASSFVTNSVYEQYF. Full variable domain (rest looked up from reference TRBV28 and TRBJ2-7): DVKVTQSSRYLVKRTGEKVFLECVQDMDHENMFWYRQDPGLGLRLIYFSYDVKMKEKGDIPEGYSVSREKKERFSLILESASTNQTSMYLCASSFVTNSVYEQYFGPGTRLTVT.

The chain couples TRBV7-9 to TRBJ1-1, with a weak D call TRBD1 (6 bases). This CDR3 spans 17 amino acids. CDR1 and CDR2 from the germline V gene are SEHNR and FQNEAQ (reference sequence). The V end was cut by 5 bases, the J end by 1 base, with 20 bases between. CDR3 loop: CASSGRNRADGNTEAFF. The CDR3 bases are TGTGCCAGCAGCGGACGTAACAGGGCGGACGGGAACACTGAAGCTTTCTTT.

There are a few counts of this clone. The CDR3 sequence: CASSPRTSISYEQYF. In DNA form, the CDR3 reads TGTGCCAGTAGTCCCCGGACTAGTATCTCCTACGAGCAGTACTTC. J is TRBJ2-7 and V is TRBV19, with 7 bases fitting TRBD2. There are 15 residues in the CDR3. Germline CDR1 LNHDA, CDR2 SQIVND (reference sequence). The trim removed 5 bases at V and 0 bases at J, leaving 7 bases unmatched.

This rearrangement joins TRBV19 to TRBJ1-1; TRBD1 agrees at 7 bases. V lost 5 bases to trimming and J lost 6 bases; unmatched junction nucleotides: 3. The CDR3 contains 12 residues. Germline assignment: CDR1 LNHDA and CDR2 SQIVND (reference sequence). The CDR3 bases are TGTGCCAGTAGTCCGGGACAGCCTGAAGCTTTCTTT. It translates to CASSPGQPEAFF.

The CDR3 sequence: CAWTIGGTYEQYF. CDR3 nucleotide sequence: TGTGCCTGGACAATCGGAGGGACCTACGAGCAGTACTTC. The rearrangement joins TRBV30 to TRBJ2-7; possible D gene TRBD2, 6 bases. The V gene lost 4 bases and the J gene lost 2 bases, with 12 bases spanning the gap. The CDR3 runs 13 residues. The germline CDR1 and CDR2 sequences are GTSNPN and SVGIG (reference sequence).

V gene TRBV9 combines with J gene TRBJ1-5, with D possibly TRBD1 on 5 matching bases. This CDR3 is 16 amino acids long. Germline V CDR1 and CDR2: SGDLS, YYNGEE. Trimming took 0 bases from V and 0 from J, leaving 10 bases between them. The CDR3 region is CASSVGTLYSNQPQHF. CDR3 nucleotides: TGTGCCAGCAGCGTAGGGACACTTTATAGCAATCAGCCCCAGCATTTT.

This clone was detected once. This chain uses TRBV9 with TRBJ2-6; no definite D call. Germline V CDR1 and CDR2: SGDLS, YYNGEE. The CDR3 runs to 15 residues. Between the trimmed V and J ends, which lost 2 bases and 4 bases, there was a span of 10 bases. The CDR3 is CASSVGFAGANVLTF. For the CDR3, the DNA is TGTGCCAGCAGCGTCGGGTTTGCCGGGGCCAACGTCCTGACTTTC.

CDR3 amino acids: CASSTGQGILNTEAFF. CDR3 bases: TGTGCCAGTAGTACGGGACAGGGAATATTGAACACTGAAGCTTTCTTT. The chain has TRBV19 and TRBJ1-1; TRBD1 matches 9 bases. CDR3 length equals 16 residues. Unmatched junction bases numbered 6, after V lost 4 bases and J lost 0 bases. Germline lookup yields CDR1 LNHDA and CDR2 SQIVND (reference sequence).

The chain employs TRBV13 and TRBJ2-3; D is perhaps TRBD1 (5 bases). The CDR3 runs to 15 residues. CDR1 and CDR2 from the germline V gene are PRHDT and FYEKMQ (reference sequence). The germline V and J ends were trimmed by 5 bases and 1 base, with 13 bases remaining between them. CDR3 DNA: TGTGCCAGCAGCCCCTGGGGCGGCGGCACAGATACGCAGTATTTT. Translation: CASSPWGGGTDTQYF.

This sequence joins TRBV2 and TRBJ2-5, with 7 bases fitting TRBD1. Germline CDR1 SNHLY, CDR2 FYNNEI. The CDR3 consists of 15 residues. V lost 5 bases and J lost 11; bases outside the gene matches: 17. The CDR3 sequence: CASSTGDLLGLKQYF. In DNA, the CDR3 is TGTGCCAGCAGTACAGGGGACCTTCTGGGCCTTAAGCAGTACTTC.

The chain is built from TRBV7-6 and TRBJ2-3, with 7 bases that match TRBD2. With V trimmed by 2 bases and J by 8 bases, 31 bases remained unmatched. The CDR3 is made up of 22 amino acids. The germline V gene encodes CDR1 SGHVS and CDR2 FNYEAQ. The CDR3 DNA follows: TGTGCCAGCAGCTTAACAGTCTTTCGGCCCGAATCTCTAGCGGAAGGCCTAGGTACGCAGTATTTT. As protein: CASSLTVFRPESLAEGLGTQYF.

This rearrangement joins TRBV5-1 to TRBJ2-2; possibly TRBD1 for D (5 bases). CDR1 is SGHRS, CDR2 YFSETQ, per germline. V gave up 3 bases and J gave up 6 bases, with 9 bases separating them. CDR3 length: 13 residues. This CDR3 reads CASSYTGPGELFF. The DNA of the CDR3 is TGCGCCAGCAGCTACACAGGCCCCGGGGAGCTGTTTTTT. The whole variable domain, remainder taken from reference TRBV5-1 and TRBJ2-2, is KAGVTQTPRYLIKTRGQQVTLSCSPISGHRSVSWYQQTPGQGLQFLFEYFSETQRNKGNFPGRFSGRQFSNSRSEMNVSTLELGDSALYLCASSYTGPGELFFGEGSRLTVL.

V usage is TRBV27 and J usage is TRBJ2-3, with 12 bases aligning to TRBD2. Germline V CDR1 and CDR2: MNHEY, SMNVEV (reference sequence). The CDR3 contains 19 residues. V shed 9 bases, J shed 4 bases, and the junction held 20 bases outside the gene matches. This CDR3 is CARHRPTSPPSGRADTQYF. CDR3 nucleotides: TGTGCCAGACACCGACCGACTTCCCCGCCTAGCGGGAGGGCAGATACGCAGTATTTT.

The V gene is TRBV7-9, the J gene TRBJ2-3, with 9 bases that match TRBD2. Germline V lookup: CDR1 SEHNR, CDR2 FQNEAQ (reference sequence). J lost 0 bases, V lost 5 bases, and 6 bases had no gene match. The CDR3 length is 16 residues. In DNA form, the CDR3 reads TGTGCCAGCAGCCTGGGTAGCGGGGGTAGCACAGATACGCAGTATTTT. The encoded protein is CASSLGSGGSTDTQYF. The entire variable domain, with the rest obtained from reference TRBV7-9 and TRBJ2-3, is as follows: DTGVSQNPRHKITKRGQNVTFRCDPISEHNRLYWYRQTLGQGPEFLTYFQNEAQLEKSRLLSDRFSAERPKGSFSTLEIQRTEQGDSAMYLCASSLGSGGSTDTQYFGPGTRLTVL.

V and J are TRBV11-3 and TRBJ2-1, with D perhaps matching TRBD2 (6 bases). The CDR3 sequence is 15 residues long. The V end lost 5 bases, the J end lost 6 bases, and 17 bases lay between the germline ends. The V gene's germline CDR1 is SGHNT and CDR2 YENEEA. The CDR3 loop reads CASSPSTRGGNEQFF. Here the CDR3 DNA reads TGTGCCAGCAGCCCGTCGACTAGGGGAGGCAATGAGCAGTTCTTC. Based on the CDR3 plus reference TRBV11-3 and TRBJ2-1, the full variable domain is EAGVVQSPRYKIIEKKQPVAFWCNPISGHNTLYWYLQNLGQGPELLIRYENEEAVDDSQLPKDRFSAERLKGVDSTLKIQPAELGDSAVYLCASSPSTRGGNEQFFGPGTRLTVL.

V and J are TRBV28 and TRBJ2-3; weak D call: TRBD2 (5 bases). The CDR3 is 14 amino acids. Germline assignment: CDR1 MDHEN and CDR2 SYDVKM. V was cut by 3 bases and J by 1 base, with 8 bases left in between. The CDR3 region is CASSFLSGTDTQYF. CDR3 nucleotide sequence: TGTGCCAGCAGTTTCCTTAGCGGCACAGATACGCAGTATTTT.

The chain is built from TRBV7-5 and TRBJ2-7; TRBD2, as called in the table, went unchecked against the DNA. TRBV7-5 is labeled a pseudogene. The CDR3 is 17 residues long. The CDR3 coding sequence is TGTGTCAGAAGCTTAGATCCCTCCGGGGGGCCTTCCTACGAGCAGTACTTC. This codes for CVRSLDPSGGPSYEQYF.

The V gene is TRBV30, the J gene TRBJ2-7, with TRBD2 identical over 9 bases. Germline CDR1 GTSNPN, CDR2 SVGIG (reference sequence). V trimming: 4 bases; J trimming: 2 bases; junction bases outside the gene matches: 6. This CDR3 region has 14 residues. CDR3 sequence: CAWTRTSETYEQYF. The DNA of the CDR3 is TGTGCCTGGACCCGGACTAGCGAAACCTACGAGCAGTACTTC.

The chain joins TRBV28 to TRBJ2-3, with 8 bases matching TRBD2. The CDR3 loop spans 18 amino acids. CDR1 is MDHEN and CDR2 is SYDVKM in the germline V gene. V trimming: 5 bases; J trimming: 1 base; junction bases outside the gene matches: 14. In DNA, the CDR3 is TGTGCCAGCAGTCGAATTAGCGGGATCGGGAGGGGCACAGATACGCAGTATTTT. Its translation is CASSRISGIGRGTDTQYF.